Sequencing of this TCR beta chain was carried out in a study of T-cell memory formation after mild COVID-19. TCR alpha and TCR beta cDNA libraries carrying sample barcodes and UMIs came from 5'RACE with constant-segment primers. TCRdb used MiXCR to reprocess the 5' RACE reads, holding one entry per CDR3 protein. Here the sample spans about 410,000 distinct CDR3 sequences, more than 20% being singletons. V was trimmed by 6 bases and J by 6 bases, leaving 17 bases between them. The CDR3 covers 14 residues. This clonotype has at least ten counts. The source is an adult woman who had mild COVID-19 (a few samples of this study predate the infection). Cell type and time point are not known. V usage is TRBV12-3 or TRBV12-4 and J usage is TRBJ2-5; tentatively, D is TRBD1 or TRBD2 (5 bases each). The specimen was PBMCs or a T cell subset sorted from them (not recorded which). CDR3 residues: CASSGTQVRKTQYF. The CDR3, as DNA: TGTGCCAGCAGCGGGACCCAGGTTCGAAAGACCCAGTACTTC.